The 29 T cell receptor beta chains presented below share a single source sample, sequenced in a study of T-cell memory formation after mild COVID-19. A single record per CDR3 protein comes from TCRdb applying MiXCR to the 5' RACE reads. This table has approximately 340,000 distinct CDR3 sequences, 10% to 15% appearing once. The source material was PBMCs or a T cell subset sorted from them (not recorded which). The source is a man between 18 and 35 years old who had mild COVID-19 (a few samples of this study predate the infection). Cell type and time point are not known.

The gene calls are TRBV6-2 or TRBV6-3 and TRBJ2-7; D perhaps matches TRBD1 (6 bases). Germline CDR1 is MNHEY and CDR2 is SVGEGT. V was pared by 2 bases and J by 1 base, with 6 bases between. The CDR3 has 13 amino acids. CDR3 region: CASSYRGSYEQYV. The DNA of the CDR3 is TGTGCCAGCAGTTACAGGGGGTCCTACGAGCAGTACGTC.

This clonotype has more than one count but fewer than ten. The rearrangement uses TRBV6-2 or TRBV6-3 and TRBJ2-1; TRBD2 is a possible D gene (6 bases). In germline, CDR1 is MNHEY, CDR2 SVGEGT. The CDR3 has 12 residues. V lost 5 bases and J 13 bases, leaving 15 bases between the germline ends. The CDR3 loop reads CASSLRRGNQFF. In DNA form, the CDR3 reads TGTGCCAGCAGTCTCCGCCGGGGGAACCAGTTCTTC.

The chain has TRBV12-3 or TRBV12-4 and TRBJ1-2, with 8 bases lining up with TRBD1. The CDR3 covers 14 residues. Germline trimming cut 6 bases from V and 6 bases from J; bases unmatched to any gene: 9. The CDR3 nucleotides are TGTGCCAGCAGCCGACGACAGGGGATGGATGGCTACACCTTC. Protein sequence: CASSRRQGMDGYTF.

This clonotype was seen at least ten times. The chain uses TRBV3-1 and TRBJ2-2; 9 bases are shared with TRBD2. The germline CDR1 and CDR2 sequences are LGHDT and YNNKEL (reference sequence). This CDR3 spans 15 amino acids. V was clipped by 7 bases and J by 6 bases; unmatched bases: 9. DNA of the CDR3: TGTGCCAGCACCCCAAGCCAGCGGGGGGCCGGGGAGCTGTTTTTT. Encoded protein: CASTPSQRGAGELFF.

This clonotype has only a few counts. The V and J genes are TRBV4-2 and TRBJ2-3; D gene uncertain. V lost 1 base, J lost 1 base, and 6 bases lay in between. Germline V gene sequence: CDR1 LGHNA, CDR2 YNFKEQ. CDR3 length: 14 amino acids. The CDR3 DNA is TGTGCCAGCAGCCAAGCGCACGGCACAGATACGCAGTATTTT. Translating it yields CASSQAHGTDTQYF.

V gene TRBV6-5 combines with J gene TRBJ1-2; a possible D gene is TRBD1 (5 bases). The CDR3 loop spans 16 amino acids. Trimming took 0 bases from V and 4 from J, leaving 15 bases between them. CDR1 MNHEY and CDR2 SVGAGI come from the germline V gene. CDR3 amino acids: CASSYSQGRAFYGYTF. The CDR3 DNA sequence: TGTGCCAGCAGTTACTCCCAAGGCAGGGCTTTCTATGGCTACACCTTC.

This clonotype has at least ten counts. The chain combines TRBV9 with TRBJ2-7, with 7 positions matching TRBD2. This CDR3 contains 15 residues. V dropped 4 bases and J dropped 0; count of bases not matched to a gene: 7. The V gene's germline CDR1 is SGDLS and CDR2 YYNGEE. CDR3 in amino acids: CASSPGTGGSYEQYF. CDR3 in DNA: TGTGCCAGCAGCCCCGGGACGGGGGGCTCCTACGAGCAGTACTTC.

This chain joins TRBV5-4 and TRBJ2-7; TRBD1 matches at 7 bases. Germline trimming cut 2 bases from V and 0 bases from J; bases unmatched to any gene: 5. The CDR3 has 15 amino acids. Germline V gene data show CDR1 as SGHNT and CDR2 as YYREEE (reference sequence). CDR3 sequence reads: CASSFGTDSSYEQYV. CDR3 sequence (DNA): TGTGCCAGCAGCTTTGGGACAGATAGCTCCTACGAGCAGTACGTC.

The rearrangement joins TRBV6-2 or TRBV6-3 to TRBJ2-5; 10 bases are a match to TRBD2. CDR1 MNHEY and CDR2 SVGEGT come from the germline V gene. The V segment lost 6 bases and the J segment 4 bases; nucleotides outside the gene matches: 5. The CDR3 consists of 14 residues. The CDR3 nucleotides are TGTGCCAGCAGACCAGCGGGGGGGCGAGAGACCCAGTACTTC. It yields the protein CASRPAGGRETQYF.

This clonotype was seen only a few times. J is TRBJ2-5 and V is TRBV5-6; D possibly corresponds to TRBD1 (6 bases). CDR3 size: 15 residues. Germline V gives CDR1 SGHDT, CDR2 YYEEEE. V dropped 4 bases and J dropped 3 bases, with 16 bases sitting between them. In DNA, the CDR3 is TGTGCCAGCAGCCCGAGACAGGCCTGGGAAGAGACCCAGTACTTC. Protein sequence: CASSPRQAWEETQYF.

At least ten counts were recorded for this clonotype. The rearrangement joins TRBV4-3 to TRBJ1-1; D ambiguous. V gave up 2 bases and J gave up 4 bases, with 11 bases separating them. The CDR3 loop spans 14 amino acids. CDR1 LGHNA and CDR2 YSLEER come from the germline V gene. The CDR3 DNA follows: TGCGCCAGCAGCCAAAAGCCTCAGGCCACTGAAGCTTTCTTT. Residues: CASSQKPQATEAFF.

The rearrangement joins TRBV6-1 to TRBJ1-2, with 7 nucleotides matching TRBD1. Germline lookup yields CDR1 MNHNS and CDR2 SASEGT. V shed 7 bases and J 4 bases; nucleotides not matched to a gene: 6. CDR3 size: 13 residues. The CDR3 protein is CASNRDRTYGYTF. The CDR3 region has the DNA TGTGCCAGCAATAGGGACAGAACCTATGGCTACACCTTC.

To note about this clonotype: A much larger clonotype is one base distant, so this may be a read error. The rearrangement uses TRBV6-1 and TRBJ1-1; D is perhaps TRBD1 (6 bases). Germline CDR1 MNHNS, CDR2 SASEGT. The CDR3 consists of 15 residues. This chain's CDR3 is CGSSGYRDRATEAFF. The CDR3 DNA reads TGTGGCAGCAGTGGGTACAGGGATCGGGCCACTGAAGCTTTCTTT.

The gene calls are TRBV29-1 and TRBJ2-1, with 12 bases lining up with TRBD2. Germline CDR1 is SQVTM and CDR2 is ANQGSEA. This CDR3 contains 14 residues. J was trimmed by 7 bases and V by 6 bases; bases with no gene match: 7. The CDR3 nucleotides are TGCAGCGTAGAGACTAGCGGGGGAGCAAATGAGCAGTTCTTC. Protein: CSVETSGGANEQFF.

The rearrangement uses TRBV20-1 and TRBJ1-4, with D possibly TRBD1 on 5 matching bases. CDR3 length: 15 amino acids. Germline V gene data show CDR1 as DFQATT and CDR2 as SNEGSKA (reference sequence). Trimming left V 0 bases short and J 8 bases short, with 16 bases between. The CDR3 region has the DNA TGCAGTGCTAGAGATCTAAGGCTGGGGGACGAAAAACTGTTTTTT. Translating gives CSARDLRLGDEKLFF.

This clonotype was recorded at least ten times. This chain joins TRBV27 and TRBJ1-5; D remains ambiguous. There are 13 residues in the CDR3. Trimming shortened V by 5 bases and J by 10 bases, and 15 bases separated the two germline ends. In germline, CDR1 is MNHEY, CDR2 SMNVEV (reference sequence). CDR3 protein: CASSRIGRGPQHF. The CDR3 bases are TGTGCCAGCAGTCGTATAGGGCGAGGCCCCCAGCATTTT.

V is TRBV27 and J is TRBJ2-5, with D perhaps TRBD1 or TRBD2 (5 bases each). This CDR3 is built from 18 residues. V lost 0 bases to trimming and J lost 6 bases, with 23 bases between them. Looked up from germline, CDR1 is MNHEY and CDR2 is SMNVEV (reference sequence). DNA of the CDR3: TGTGCCAGCAGTTTATCGGGTGTTGGGGCGGGCTCGTCTAAGACCCAGTACTTC. Encoded protein: CASSLSGVGAGSSKTQYF.

This rearrangement joins TRBV7-2 to TRBJ1-5, with unresolved D. The CDR3 contains 15 residues. V lost 3 bases and J 2 bases, leaving 11 bases between the germline ends. The germline V gene encodes CDR1 SGHTA and CDR2 FQGNSA. DNA for the CDR3: TGTGCCAGCAGCTTTGCGGGGAACGGCAATCAGCCCCAGCATTTT. Translating it yields CASSFAGNGNQPQHF. The whole variable domain, remainder taken from reference TRBV7-2 and TRBJ1-5, is GAGVSQSPSNKVTEKGKDVELRCDPISGHTALYWYRQSLGQGLEFLIYFQGNSAPDKSGLPSDRFSAERTGGSVSTLTIQRTQQEDSAVYLCASSFAGNGNQPQHFGDGTRLSIL.

This clonotype was counted only a few times. The V and J genes are TRBV29-1 and TRBJ1-1, with a weak D call TRBD1 (6 bases). The germline V gene has CDR1 SQVTM and CDR2 ANQGSEA. Trimming pared 2 bases from V and 0 bases from J, leaving 7 bases between. CDR3 length: 13 amino acids. CDR3 nucleotide sequence: TGCAGCGTTGAAAACAGGGTGAACACTGAAGCTTTCTTT. This gives the protein CSVENRVNTEAFF.

This CDR3 is CSAGNRANTEAFF. In DNA, the CDR3 is TGCAGTGCTGGCAACAGGGCGAACACTGAAGCTTTCTTT. This chain uses TRBV20-1 with TRBJ1-1; possibly TRBD1 for D (6 bases). Germline lookup yields CDR1 DFQATT and CDR2 SNEGSKA (reference sequence). V was cut by 5 bases and J by 1 base, with 11 bases left in between. The length of the CDR3 is 13 residues.

In its sample, this clonotype was seen a few times. The gene calls are TRBV10-3 and TRBJ2-7; D call uncertain. V lost 3 bases and J 4 bases, leaving 7 bases between the germline ends. This CDR3 is built from 12 residues. The germline V gene encodes CDR1 ENHRY and CDR2 SYGVKD. The CDR3 spells CAISERGYEQYV. CDR3 nucleotides: TGTGCCATCAGTGAACGTGGGTACGAGCAGTACGTC.

This clonotype showed up many times. CDR3 loop: CASSLGGGGEAFF. The CDR3 DNA reads TGTGCCAGCAGCCTCGGGGGGGGAGGTGAAGCTTTCTTT. The gene calls are TRBV12-3 or TRBV12-4 and TRBJ1-1; D is possibly TRBD1 (5 bases). The CDR3 is made up of 13 amino acids. Trimming pared 6 bases from V and 7 bases from J, leaving 15 bases between.

The sample holds a few counts of this clonotype. The chain employs TRBV19 and TRBJ2-7; TRBD1 matches 8 bases. This CDR3 region has 14 residues. J gave up 7 bases and V 4 bases, and 9 bases lay outside the gene matches. The germline gives CDR1 LNHDA, CDR2 SQIVND (reference sequence). The CDR3 loop reads CASSNRDRRKEQYF. Here the CDR3 DNA reads TGTGCCAGTAGTAACCGGGACAGGAGGAAGGAGCAGTACTTC.

This clonotype was seen many times. This chain joins TRBV29-1 and TRBJ2-3; 8 bases align to TRBD1. CDR3 size: 14 residues. Germline V CDR1 and CDR2: SQVTM, ANQGSEA. The trim removed 6 bases at V and 4 bases at J, leaving 9 bases unmatched. CDR3: CSVPARGHADTQYF. The DNA for the CDR3 is TGCAGCGTCCCCGCCAGGGGGCATGCAGATACGCAGTATTTT.

There are a few counts of this clonotype. The genes are TRBV12-3 or TRBV12-4 and TRBJ2-2; tentative D call: TRBD2 (7 bases). The CDR3 runs 16 residues. V shed 8 bases and J shed 4 bases, with 20 bases lying between them. The CDR3 is CASPQPRGGTTGELFF. CDR3 in DNA: TGTGCCAGCCCTCAACCCCGCGGGGGCACCACCGGGGAGCTGTTTTTT.

V and J are TRBV7-3 and TRBJ2-3, with TRBD2 matching over 7 bases. Germline V gene sequence: CDR1 SGHTA, CDR2 FQGTGA. V shed 4 bases and J 2 bases; nucleotides not matched to a gene: 3. The CDR3 is 14 amino acids. For the CDR3, the DNA is TGTGCCAGCAGCTCGCGGGGGACCACAGATACGCAGTATTTT. Translated: CASSSRGTTDTQYF.

A few counts support this clonotype. The V and J genes are TRBV29-1 and TRBJ2-1; 9 bases align to TRBD2. Germline V lookup: CDR1 SQVTM, CDR2 ANQGSEA. The CDR3 extends over 14 amino acids. V gave up 4 bases and J gave up 4 bases; unmatched junction bases: 5. CDR3 sequence (DNA): TGCAGCGTTGTTAGCGGGGGCCAATACAATGAGCAGTTCTTC. Protein sequence: CSVVSGGQYNEQFF.

This clonotype was seen more than once but under ten times. V usage is TRBV6-2 or TRBV6-3 and J usage is TRBJ2-5; D remains ambiguous. Germline V gene data show CDR1 as MNHEY and CDR2 as SVGEGT. The CDR3 length is 11 residues. With 2 bases removed from V and 7 bases from J, the gap between germline ends came to 5 bases. This CDR3 is CASSYRRTQYF. CDR3 DNA sequence: TGTGCCAGCAGTTACCGGCGGACCCAGTACTTC.

V and J are TRBV27 and TRBJ1-2; 7 nucleotides align to TRBD1. Germline loops: CDR1 MNHEY, CDR2 SMNVEV (reference sequence). With V trimmed by 4 bases and J by 7 bases, 9 bases remained unmatched. CDR3 size: 14 residues. The CDR3 DNA follows: TGTGCCAGCAGTTGGTATAGACAGGGAGGTGGCTACACCTTC. Translating gives CASSWYRQGGGYTF.